The present TCR beta chain was sequenced within a study of blood T cell repertoires in COVID-19. The overall study: Whether acute or convalescent, the COVID-19 samples came from the United States, Italy and Spain.

This CDR3 comprises 16 residues. V trimming: 2 bases; J trimming: 1 base; junction bases outside the gene matches: 6. Germline values: CDR1 SGHDN, CDR2 FVKESK. Under the authors' procedure: Counts of nucleated cells, estimated from reference gene primer amplification, were obtained. The repertoire was sequenced with immunoSEQ multiplex PCR; TCRdb's copy has only in-frame clones and lacks some. That table gives V, J and clone size, and the DNA gave D and trimming. Here the sample spans 150,000 to 200,000 clones, 88% being singletons. The age range of participants was about 18 to 90 years, with residence in about two dozen US areas. Recovered participants had two consecutive negative NP/OP PCR tests, healthcare professional clearance, or symptom resolution.

This receptor was obtained from a woman aged 18-30 years who had recovered from COVID-19. The V and J genes are TRBV14 and TRBJ1-1; TRBD1 aligns across 8 bases. The specimen sequenced was PBMCs or T cells enriched from blood (not recorded which). CDR3 nucleotides: TGTGCCAGCAGCCAACAGTTCAGGGGGCGGAACACTGAAGCTTTCTTT. It specifies CASSQQFRGRNTEAFF.